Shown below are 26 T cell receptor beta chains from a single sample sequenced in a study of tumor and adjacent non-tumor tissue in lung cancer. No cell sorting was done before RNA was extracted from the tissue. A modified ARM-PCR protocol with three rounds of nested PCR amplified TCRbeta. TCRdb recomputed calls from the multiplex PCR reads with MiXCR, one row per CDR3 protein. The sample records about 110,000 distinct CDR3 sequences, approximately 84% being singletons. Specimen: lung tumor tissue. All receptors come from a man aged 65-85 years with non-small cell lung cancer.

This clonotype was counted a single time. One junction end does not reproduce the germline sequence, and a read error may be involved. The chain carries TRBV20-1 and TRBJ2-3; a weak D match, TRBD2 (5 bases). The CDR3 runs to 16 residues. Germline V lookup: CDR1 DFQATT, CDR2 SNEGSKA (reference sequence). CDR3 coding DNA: TGCAGTGCTAGAGACCCTCGAGAGGGTGGAACAGAAACGCAGTACTTT. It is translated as CSARDPREGGTETQYF.

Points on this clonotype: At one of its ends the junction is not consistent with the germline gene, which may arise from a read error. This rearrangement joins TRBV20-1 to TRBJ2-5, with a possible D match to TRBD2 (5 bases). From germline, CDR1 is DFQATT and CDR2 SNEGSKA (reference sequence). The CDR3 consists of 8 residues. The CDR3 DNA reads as TGCAGTACTAGAGGCATCATCTTC. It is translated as CSTRGIIF.

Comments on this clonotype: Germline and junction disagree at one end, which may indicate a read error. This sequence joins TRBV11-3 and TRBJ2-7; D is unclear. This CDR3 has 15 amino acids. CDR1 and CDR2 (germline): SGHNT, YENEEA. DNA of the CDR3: TGTGCAAGCAGCCCGATGACTGTTTCCGTGTACGGGCAGTACTTC. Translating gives CASSPMTVSVYGQYF.

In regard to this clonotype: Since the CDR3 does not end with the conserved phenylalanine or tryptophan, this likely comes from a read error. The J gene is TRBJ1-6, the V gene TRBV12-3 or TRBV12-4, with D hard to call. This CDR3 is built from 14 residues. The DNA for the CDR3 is TGTGCCAGCAGTCGGAGAGTCTATGATTCACCCCTCCACTTA. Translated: CASSRRVYDSPLHL.

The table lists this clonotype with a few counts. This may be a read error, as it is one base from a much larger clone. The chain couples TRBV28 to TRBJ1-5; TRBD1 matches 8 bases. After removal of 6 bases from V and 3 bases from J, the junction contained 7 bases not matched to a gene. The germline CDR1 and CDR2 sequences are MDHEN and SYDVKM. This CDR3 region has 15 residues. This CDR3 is CASRETGEDNQPQHF. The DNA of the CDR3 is TGTGCCAGCAGGGAGACAGGGGAGGACAATCAGCCCCAGCATTTT.

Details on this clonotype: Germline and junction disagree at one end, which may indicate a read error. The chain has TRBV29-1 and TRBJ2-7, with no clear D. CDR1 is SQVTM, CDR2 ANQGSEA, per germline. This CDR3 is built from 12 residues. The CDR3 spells CSLQLGTYEHYF. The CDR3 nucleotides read TGCAGCCTTCAACTGGGAACCTACGAGCATTACTTC.

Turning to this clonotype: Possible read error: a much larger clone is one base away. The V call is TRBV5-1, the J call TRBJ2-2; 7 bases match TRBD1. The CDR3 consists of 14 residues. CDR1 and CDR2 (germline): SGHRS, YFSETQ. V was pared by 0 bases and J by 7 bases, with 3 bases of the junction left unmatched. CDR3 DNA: TGCGCCAGCAGCTTGGGGACAGGTATCGGGGAGCTGTTTTTT. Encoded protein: CASSLGTGIGELFF. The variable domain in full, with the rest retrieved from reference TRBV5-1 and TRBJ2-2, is KAGVTQTPRYLIKTRGQQVTLSCSPISGHRSVSWYQQTPGQGLQFLFEYFSETQRNKGNFPGRFSGRQFSNSRSEMNVSTLELGDSALYLCASSLGTGIGELFFGEGSRLTVL.

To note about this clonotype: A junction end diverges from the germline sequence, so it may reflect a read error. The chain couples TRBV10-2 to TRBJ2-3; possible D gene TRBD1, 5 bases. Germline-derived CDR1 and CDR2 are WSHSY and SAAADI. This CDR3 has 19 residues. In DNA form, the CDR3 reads TGCGCCAGCATGGACGGAAAAACGGCTAGATTCCTTAGCACAGGTACGCAGTATTTT. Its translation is CASMDGKTARFLSTGTQYF.

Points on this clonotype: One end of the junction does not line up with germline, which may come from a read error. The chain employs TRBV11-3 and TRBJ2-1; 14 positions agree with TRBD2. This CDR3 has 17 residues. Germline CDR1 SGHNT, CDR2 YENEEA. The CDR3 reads CASSILGTSGSYNKQFF. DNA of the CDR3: TGTGCCAGCAGCATCCTAGGGACTAGCGGGAGCTACAATAAGCAGTTCTTC.

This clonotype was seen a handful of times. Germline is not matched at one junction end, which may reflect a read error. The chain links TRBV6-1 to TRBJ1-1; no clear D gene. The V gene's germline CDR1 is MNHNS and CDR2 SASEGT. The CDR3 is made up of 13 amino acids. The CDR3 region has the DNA TGTACCAGCAGAAGGAATGAGAACACTGAAGCTTTCTTT. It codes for CTSRRNENTEAFF.

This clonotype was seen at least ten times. The DNA of the CDR3 is TGTGCCAGCAGCTTCCCCGACAGGGTCACCTACAATGAGCAGTTCTTC. This sequence encodes CASSFPDRVTYNEQFF. This chain joins TRBV7-8 and TRBJ2-1; 7 bases align to TRBD1. Germline values: CDR1 SGHVS, CDR2 FQNEAQ. Losses at the gene ends were 3 bases for V and 2 bases for J; bases not matched to a gene: 7. The CDR3 spans 16 residues.

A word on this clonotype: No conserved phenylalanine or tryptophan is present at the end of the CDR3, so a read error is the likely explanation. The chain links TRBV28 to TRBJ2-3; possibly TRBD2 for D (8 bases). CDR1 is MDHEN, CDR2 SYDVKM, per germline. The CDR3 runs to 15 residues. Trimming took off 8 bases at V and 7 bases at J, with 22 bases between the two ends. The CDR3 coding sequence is TGTGCCAGCGGGGGACTAGAGGGGGCGGGAAATACGCAGTATTCT. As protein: CASGGLEGAGNTQYS.

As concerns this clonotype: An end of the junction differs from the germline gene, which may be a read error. CDR3 in DNA: TGTGCCAGCAGTGAAGCAATGGGGGGAGCGGCCCAGAGTGATTCACCCCTCCAGTTT. Translating it yields CASSEAMGGAAQSDSPLQF. V is TRBV6-1 and J is TRBJ1-6, with D maybe TRBD1 (5 bases). CDR3 length: 19 residues. The germline V gene has CDR1 MNHNS and CDR2 SASEGT.

CDR3: CASSMTGESNSSFHF. Written as DNA, the CDR3 is TGTGCCAGCAGCATGACAGGGGAAAGTAATTCATCCTTCCACTTT. This chain connects TRBV5-4 to TRBJ1-6, with 8 bases matching TRBD1. The V gene end was trimmed by 4 bases and the J gene end by 17 bases; junction bases not matched to a gene: 17. Per the germline V gene, CDR1 is SGHNT and CDR2 is YYREEE (reference sequence). This CDR3 spans 15 amino acids.

This CDR3 is CASSIGSVTDTQYF. In DNA, the CDR3 is TGTGCCAGTTCGATAGGGAGTGTTACAGATACGCAGTATTTT. This sequence joins TRBV4-2 and TRBJ2-3, with a tentative D call TRBD2 (5 bases). The CDR3 is 14 amino acids. Germline assignment: CDR1 LGHNA and CDR2 YNFKEQ. Trimming cost V 9 bases and J 3 bases, with 16 bases left between them.

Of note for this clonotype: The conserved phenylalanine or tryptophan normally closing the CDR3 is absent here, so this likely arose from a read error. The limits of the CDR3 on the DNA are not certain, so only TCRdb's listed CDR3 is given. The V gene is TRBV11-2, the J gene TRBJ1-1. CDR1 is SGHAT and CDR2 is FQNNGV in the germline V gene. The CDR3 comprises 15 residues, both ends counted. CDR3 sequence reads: CASSFANSRNTEVFI.

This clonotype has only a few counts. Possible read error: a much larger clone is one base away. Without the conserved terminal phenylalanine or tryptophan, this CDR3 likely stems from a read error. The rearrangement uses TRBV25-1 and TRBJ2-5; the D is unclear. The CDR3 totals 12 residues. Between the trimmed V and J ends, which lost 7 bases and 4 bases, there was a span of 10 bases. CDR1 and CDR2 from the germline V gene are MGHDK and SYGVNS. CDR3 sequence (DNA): TGTGCCAGCACGGGTAGCCGAGAGACCCAGTACCTC. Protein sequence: CASTGSRETQYL.

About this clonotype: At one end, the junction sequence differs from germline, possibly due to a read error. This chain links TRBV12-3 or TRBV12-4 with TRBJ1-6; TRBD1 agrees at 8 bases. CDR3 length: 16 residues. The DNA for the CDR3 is TGTGCCAGCACCTCCGTGACAGGGGTCTATAATGCACCCCTCCACTTT. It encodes CASTSVTGVYNAPLHF.

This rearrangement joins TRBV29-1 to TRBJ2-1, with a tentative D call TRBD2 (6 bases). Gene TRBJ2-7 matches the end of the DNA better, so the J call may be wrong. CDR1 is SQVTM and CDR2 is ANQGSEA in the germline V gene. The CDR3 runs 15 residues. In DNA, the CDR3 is TGCGGCGCCAAACTAATCCGGACGGACTACAATGAGCAGTACTTC. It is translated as CGAKLIRTDYNEQYF.

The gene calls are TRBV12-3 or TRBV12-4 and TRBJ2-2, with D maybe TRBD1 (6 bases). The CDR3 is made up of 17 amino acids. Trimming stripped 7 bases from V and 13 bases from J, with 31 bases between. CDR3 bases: TGTGCCAGCACCTCCTCAGGTGGGGCAGGGAACACCAGGGGGCTGTTTTTT. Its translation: CASTSSGGAGNTRGLFF.

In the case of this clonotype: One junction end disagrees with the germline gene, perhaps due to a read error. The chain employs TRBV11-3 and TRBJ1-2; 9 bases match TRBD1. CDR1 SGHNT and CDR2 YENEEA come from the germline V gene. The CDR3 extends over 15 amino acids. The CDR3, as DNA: TGTGCCGGCAGCTCACAGGGGGCAAGCAACTATGGCTACACCTTC. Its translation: CAGSSQGASNYGYTF.

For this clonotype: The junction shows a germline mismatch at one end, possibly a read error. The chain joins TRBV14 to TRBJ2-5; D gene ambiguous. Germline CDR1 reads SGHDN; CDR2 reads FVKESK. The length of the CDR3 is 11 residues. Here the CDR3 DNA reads TGTGACAGCAGCCAAGTGGGGATCCAGTACTTC. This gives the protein CDSSQVGIQYF.

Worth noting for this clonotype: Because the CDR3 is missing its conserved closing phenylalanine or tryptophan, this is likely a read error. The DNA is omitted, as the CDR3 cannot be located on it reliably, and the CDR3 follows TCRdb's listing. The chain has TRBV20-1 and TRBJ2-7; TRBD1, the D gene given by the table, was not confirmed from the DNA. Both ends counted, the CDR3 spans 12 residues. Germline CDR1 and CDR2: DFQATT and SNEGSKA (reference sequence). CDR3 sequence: CSAARDEYKKYS.

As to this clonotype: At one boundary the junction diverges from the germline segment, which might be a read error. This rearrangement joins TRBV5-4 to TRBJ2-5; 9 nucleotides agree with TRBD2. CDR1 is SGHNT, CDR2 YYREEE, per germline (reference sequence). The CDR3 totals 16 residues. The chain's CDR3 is CASSLGSGGAWETQYF. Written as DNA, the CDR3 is TGTGCCAGCAGCTTGGGTAGCGGGGGTGCGTGGGAGACTCAGTACTTC.

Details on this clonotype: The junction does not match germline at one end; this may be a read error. In DNA, the CDR3 is TGCACGGGGGCAGACCCCATGAACACTAAAGCTTTCTTC. It codes for CTGADPMNTKAFF. This chain links TRBV20-1 with TRBJ1-1, with D possibly TRBD1 on 6 matching bases. This CDR3 has 13 amino acids. The germline V gene has CDR1 DFQATT and CDR2 SNEGSKA (reference sequence).

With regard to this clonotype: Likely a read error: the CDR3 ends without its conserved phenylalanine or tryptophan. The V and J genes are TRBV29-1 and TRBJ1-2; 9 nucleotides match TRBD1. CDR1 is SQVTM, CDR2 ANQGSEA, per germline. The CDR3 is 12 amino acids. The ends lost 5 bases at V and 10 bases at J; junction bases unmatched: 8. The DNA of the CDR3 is TGCAGCGTTTCCGGACAGGGGTTTGCCTACACCTCC. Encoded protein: CSVSGQGFAYTS.